This is a list of T cell receptor beta chains from one sample in a study of blood T cell repertoires in COVID-19. Assay used: immunoSEQ multiplex PCR; TCRdb lists only in-frame clones, some missing. The profile shows 75,000 to 80,000 clones, more than 75% of them singletons. Input material: peripheral blood. These receptors originate from a man aged 60-69 years with COVID-19, enrolled during active disease. The CDR3 runs from the conserved cysteine through the conserved F or W. Each record gives: D gene, clone size, V gene, J gene, CDR3 DNA, CDR3 protein. D genes are given only for firm matches. Size is omitted from some rows. Given values are once, few, many or a class for expanded clones.

D: TRBD2; size: .; V: TRBV19; J: TRBJ2-2; DNA: TGTGCCAGTAGGTTTGGCGGGGGGACCGGGGAGCTGTTTTTT; CDR3: CASRFGGGTGELFF
D: TRBD1; size: .; V: TRBV6-1; J: TRBJ1-3; DNA: TGTGCCAGCAGTGAAACCGCCGGACAGGTAGCGGGAAACACCATATATTTT; CDR3: CASSETAGQVAGNTIYF
D: .; size: .; V: TRBV24-1; J: TRBJ1-1; DNA: TGTGCCACCAGGCCGGGTAGAGAGATGAACACTGAAGCTTTCTTT; CDR3: CATRPGREMNTEAFF
D: TRBD1; size: .; V: TRBV19; J: TRBJ2-7; DNA: TGTGCCAGTAGTATAGCCGGACAGGGTAACTACGAGCAGTACTTC; CDR3: CASSIAGQGNYEQYF
D: TRBD2; size: once; V: TRBV5-6; J: TRBJ2-1; DNA: TGTGCCAGCAGCGTGGGACTAGCGGGATACAATGAGCAGTTCTTC; CDR3: CASSVGLAGYNEQFF
D: TRBD1; size: .; V: TRBV7-9; J: TRBJ1-4; DNA: TGTGCCAGCAGCCCACAGGGGGGGGAAAAACTGTTTTTT; CDR3: CASSPQGGEKLFF
D: TRBD1; size: .; V: TRBV11-2; J: TRBJ2-7; DNA: TGTGCCAGCAGCTTAGATTTAGGACAGGGCTTCTACGAGCAGTACTTC; CDR3: CASSLDLGQGFYEQYF
D: TRBD2; size: .; V: TRBV19; J: TRBJ2-1; DNA: TGTGCCAGTAAGGGAGCGGGGGGCTACAATGAGCAGTTCTTC; CDR3: CASKGAGGYNEQFF
D: TRBD1; size: few; V: TRBV29-1; J: TRBJ1-1; DNA: TGCAGCGTTGATTCCGGGACAGGGGGTTGGGAAGCTTTCTTT; CDR3: CSVDSGTGGWEAFF
D: .; size: once; V: TRBV2; J: TRBJ2-3; DNA: TGTGCCAGCAGTGATGATAGAGCAGATACGCAGTATTTT; CDR3: CASSDDRADTQYF
D: TRBD2; size: .; V: TRBV5-1; J: TRBJ2-1; DNA: TGCGCCAGCACCCTGGGACTAGCGGACGCTTCAAACAATGAGCAGTTCTTC; CDR3: CASTLGLADASNNEQFF
D: TRBD1; size: once; V: TRBV9; J: TRBJ2-2; DNA: TGTGCCAGCAGCGCCGACGAGGGGGCGCGAAGGGAGCTGTTTTTT; CDR3: CASSADEGARRELFF
D: .; size: .; V: TRBV18; J: TRBJ1-1; DNA: TGTGCCAGCTCACCAGGGGGGGCTGAAGCTTTCTTT; CDR3: CASSPGGAEAFF
D: .; size: few; V: TRBV5-1; J: TRBJ1-2; DNA: TGCGCCAGCAGCTTGGACCCCACAGGGAATGGCTACACCTTC; CDR3: CASSLDPTGNGYTF
D: TRBD2; size: .; V: TRBV3-1/TRBV3-2; J: TRBJ2-3; DNA: TGTGCCAGCAGCTGGGGGGGAGATACGCAGTATTTT; CDR3: CASSWGGDTQYF
D: TRBD2; size: .; V: TRBV29-1; J: TRBJ2-3; DNA: TGCAGCGTTAAACGTTCCGGGACTAGAAGCACAGATACGCAGTATTTT; CDR3: CSVKRSGTRSTDTQYF
D: TRBD2; size: .; V: TRBV4-1; J: TRBJ2-1; DNA: TGCGCCAGCAGCCGAGGAGCGGGGGGGTACAATGAGCAGTTCTTC; CDR3: CASSRGAGGYNEQFF
D: TRBD1; size: .; V: TRBV30; J: TRBJ1-1; DNA: TGTGCCTGGAGTGTACAGGGGGGAGGAACTGAAGCTTTCTTT; CDR3: CAWSVQGGGTEAFF
D: .; size: .; V: TRBV30; J: TRBJ1-1; DNA: TGTGCCTGGAGTGTCGGAGGTAAGGACACTGAAGCTTTCTTT; CDR3: CAWSVGGKDTEAFF
D: .; size: .; V: TRBV11-1; J: TRBJ2-1; DNA: TGTGCCAGCAGTCGGTTAGCGGCTAGCTCCTACAATGAGCAGTTCTTC; CDR3: CASSRLAASSYNEQFF
D: .; size: .; V: TRBV6-5; J: TRBJ2-3; DNA: TGTGCCAGCAAAGACTTATATACGCAGTATTTT; CDR3: CASKDLYTQYF
D: TRBD1; size: .; V: TRBV7-6; J: TRBJ1-1; DNA: TGTGCCAGCAGCTTAGCCCGACAGGGGGGAGACACTGAAGCTTTCTTT; CDR3: CASSLARQGGDTEAFF
D: TRBD2; size: .; V: TRBV5-4; J: TRBJ2-7; DNA: TGTGCCAGCAGCTTGGAGGTTAGCGGGGGGGCCAGGTCCTACGAGCAGTACTTC; CDR3: CASSLEVSGGARSYEQYF
D: TRBD2; size: few; V: TRBV2; J: TRBJ2-7; DNA: TGTGCCAGCAGTAAGCGACTAGCGGATACCTACGAGCAGTACTTC; CDR3: CASSKRLADTYEQYF
D: .; size: .; V: TRBV20-1; J: TRBJ1-2; DNA: TGCAGTGCTAGAGCTCAGGATGGCTACACCTTC; CDR3: CSARAQDGYTF
D: .; size: .; V: TRBV5-4; J: TRBJ2-2; DNA: TGTGCCAGCAGCTTGGCCCTCAGAACCGGGGAGCTGTTTTTT; CDR3: CASSLALRTGELFF
D: .; size: .; V: TRBV18; J: TRBJ1-6; DNA: TGTGCCAGCTCACCCCCGGGGGATCCGGGGAATTCACCCCTCCACTTT; CDR3: CASSPPGDPGNSPLHF
D: .; size: .; V: TRBV9; J: TRBJ1-6; DNA: TGTGCCAGCAGCGCGAGTTATAGCTCCTATAATTCACCCCTCCACTTT; CDR3: CASSASYSSYNSPLHF
D: .; size: many; V: TRBV5-4; J: TRBJ1-5; DNA: TGTGCCAGCAGCTTGCGCAGGCAGCATTTT; CDR3: CASSLRRQHF
D: TRBD1; size: .; V: TRBV6-5; J: TRBJ1-2; DNA: TGTGCCAGCATTGGGGACAGGGTATATGGCTACACCTTC; CDR3: CASIGDRVYGYTF
D: .; size: .; V: TRBV5-1; J: TRBJ1-2; DNA: TGCGCCAGCAGCTTACAGGGAGAAGATTATGGCTACACCTTC; CDR3: CASSLQGEDYGYTF
D: .; size: .; V: TRBV5-1; J: TRBJ2-1; DNA: TGCGCCAGCAGCTTGCATTCTAGCTCCTACAATGAGCAGTTCTTC; CDR3: CASSLHSSSYNEQFF
D: TRBD2; size: .; V: TRBV11-2; J: TRBJ2-1; DNA: TGTGCCAGCAGCTTCGGGACTAGCGGGAGTGGGGAGCAGTTCTTC; CDR3: CASSFGTSGSGEQFF
D: .; size: .; V: TRBV2; J: TRBJ2-1; DNA: TGTGCCAGCAGCCTATACAATGAGCAGTTCTTC; CDR3: CASSLYNEQFF
D: TRBD2; size: many; V: TRBV4-2; J: TRBJ2-1; DNA: TGTGCCAGCAGCCAAGATCGAGTTACGGGGGGGGAGCAGTTCTTC; CDR3: CASSQDRVTGGEQFF
D: TRBD1; size: .; V: TRBV7-6; J: TRBJ2-7; DNA: TGTGCCAGCAGCTTAGCCGGGACAGACTCCTACGAGCAGTACTTC; CDR3: CASSLAGTDSYEQYF
D: .; size: .; V: TRBV6-4; J: TRBJ1-4; DNA: TGTGCCAGCAGTGAGGGAGGGGTTGGAGAAAAACTGTTTTTT; CDR3: CASSEGGVGEKLFF
D: .; size: .; V: TRBV5-1; J: TRBJ1-5; DNA: TGCGCCAGCAGCTTGGGCAGAAATCAGCCCCAGCATTTT; CDR3: CASSLGRNQPQHF
D: TRBD2; size: .; V: TRBV3-1/TRBV3-2; J: TRBJ2-7; DNA: TGTGCCAGCAGCCACTCTTCAGGCGGGGGGTCCTACGAGCAGTACTTC; CDR3: CASSHSSGGGSYEQYF